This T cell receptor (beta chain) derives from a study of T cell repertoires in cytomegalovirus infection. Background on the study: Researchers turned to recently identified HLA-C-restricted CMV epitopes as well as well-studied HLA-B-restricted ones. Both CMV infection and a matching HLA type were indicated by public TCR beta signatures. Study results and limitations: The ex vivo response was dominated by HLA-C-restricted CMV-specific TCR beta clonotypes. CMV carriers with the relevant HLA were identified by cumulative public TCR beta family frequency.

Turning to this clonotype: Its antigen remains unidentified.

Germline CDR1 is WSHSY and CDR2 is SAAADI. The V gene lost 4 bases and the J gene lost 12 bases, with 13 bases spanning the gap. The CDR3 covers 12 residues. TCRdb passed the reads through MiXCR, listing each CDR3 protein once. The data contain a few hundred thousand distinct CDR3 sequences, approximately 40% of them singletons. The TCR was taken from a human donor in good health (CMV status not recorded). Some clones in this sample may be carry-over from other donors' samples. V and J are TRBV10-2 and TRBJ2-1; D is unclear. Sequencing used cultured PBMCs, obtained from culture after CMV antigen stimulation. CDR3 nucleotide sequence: TGCGCCAGCAGTGTCACTTCCCATGTGCAGTTCTTC. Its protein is CASSVTSHVQFF.